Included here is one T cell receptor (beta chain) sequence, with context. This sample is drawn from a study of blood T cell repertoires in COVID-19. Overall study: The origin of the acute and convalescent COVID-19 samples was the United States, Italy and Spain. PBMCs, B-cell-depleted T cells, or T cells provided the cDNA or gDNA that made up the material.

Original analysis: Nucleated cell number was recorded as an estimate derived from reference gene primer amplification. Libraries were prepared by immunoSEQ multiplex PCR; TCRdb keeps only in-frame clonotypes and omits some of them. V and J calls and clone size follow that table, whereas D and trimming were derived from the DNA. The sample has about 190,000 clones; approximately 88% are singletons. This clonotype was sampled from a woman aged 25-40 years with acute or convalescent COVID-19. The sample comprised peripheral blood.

CDR3 nucleotides: TGTGCCAGCAGCTTAGATGGAGGGGAGCAGTACTTC. Protein sequence: CASSLDGGEQYF. The chain carries TRBV11-3 and TRBJ2-7; D possibly corresponds to TRBD2 (6 bases). CDR3 size: 12 residues. V was clipped by 0 bases and J by 7 bases, with 7 bases between them. Germline values: CDR1 SGHNT, CDR2 YENEEA. The full variable domain, in which reference TRBV11-3 and TRBJ2-7 provide the parts outside the CDR3, is EAGVVQSPRYKIIEKKQPVAFWCNPISGHNTLYWYLQNLGQGPELLIRYENEEAVDDSQLPKDRFSAERLKGVDSTLKIQPAELGDSAVYLCASSLDGGEQYFGPGTRLTVT.